Sequencing of this T cell receptor beta chain was carried out in a study of T cell changes during pregnancy in multiple sclerosis. Only in-frame clones appear in the TCRdb table, and some are missing; sequencing was by immunoSEQ multiplex PCR. The sample holds 45,000 to 65,000 clones, approximately 94% seen once. J lost 3 bases, V lost 5 bases, and 4 bases had no gene match. CDR3 size: 14 residues. CDR1 is MNHEY and CDR2 is SMNVEV in the germline V gene (reference sequence). The TCR originated in a female donor with multiple sclerosis, enrolled in a pregnancy study. The starting material was CD8+ T cells from peripheral blood mononuclear cells, obtained in the third trimester of pregnancy. The V gene is TRBV27, the J gene TRBJ2-7; 10 positions agree with TRBD1. CDR3 sequence reads: CASSRRTGGYEQYF. The DNA of the CDR3 is TGTGCCAGCAGTCGACGGACAGGGGGCTACGAGCAGTACTTC.